These T cell receptor beta chains were read from a single sample in a study of CD8 T cells in Susac syndrome. TCRdb analysed the immunoSEQ multiplex PCR reads with MiXCR anew, one entry per CDR3 protein. The sample carries 120,000 or so distinct CDR3 sequences, about 93% recorded once. Sequencing used CD8+ T cells from PBMCs. The source of these receptors is a human donor with Susac syndrome. Each CDR3 is given with its conserved first and last residue.

CASSYSTTGTNTGELFF | TRBJ2-2 | TRBV6-5
CASRQGDNTEAFF | TRBJ1-1 | TRBV6-5
CASSDPGQGGTGELFF | TRBJ2-2 | TRBV9
CASMENSRGNQPQHF | TRBJ1-5 | TRBV2
CASSLTTVYEQYF | TRBJ2-7 | TRBV5-1
CATNSRGRANSPLHF | TRBJ1-6 | TRBV15
CASSVGGAQYNEQFF | TRBJ2-1 | TRBV9
CASSPSGNYEQYF | TRBJ2-7 | TRBV12-3/TRBV12-4
CASSDNMNTEAFF | TRBJ1-1 | TRBV5-1
CSARSELGTDTQYF | TRBJ2-3 | TRBV20-1
CAWMGLATGELFF | TRBJ2-2 | TRBV30
CASANGSSNEQFF | TRBJ2-1 | TRBV30
CASSEYGDNSPLHF | TRBJ1-6 | TRBV25-1
CASSDPGGGYTF | TRBJ1-2 | TRBV4-2
CASSQDRGNPSYEQYF | TRBJ2-7 | TRBV4-2
CSARGDEGVSVLVEKLFF | TRBJ1-4 | TRBV20-1
CASSSGQRIYEQYF | TRBJ2-7 | TRBV7-9
CASEAVSAFF | TRBJ1-1 | TRBV6-6
CASSPVSSGDYNSPLHF | TRBJ1-6 | TRBV7-8
CASSEGQGWTGELFF | TRBJ2-2 | TRBV25-1
CASSNSGSYNEQFF | TRBJ2-1 | TRBV27
CASSLEGPTYEQYF | TRBJ2-7 | TRBV11-1
CASSIAWTGDYEQYF | TRBJ2-7 | TRBV19
CASSSRTSWGQPQHF | TRBJ1-5 | TRBV12-3/TRBV12-4
CASSQEGGNTGELFF | TRBJ2-2 | TRBV4-3
CASNRDSTSDEQFF | TRBJ2-1 | TRBV3-1
CASSVVAGPDLNEQFF | TRBJ2-1 | TRBV9
CASSLRRGGENEQYF | TRBJ2-7 | TRBV12-3/TRBV12-4
CATSSRLGARMNYEQYF | TRBJ2-7 | TRBV15
CASSDVEKLFF | TRBJ1-4 | TRBV12-3/TRBV12-4
CASSQIGTGRSYEQYF | TRBJ2-7 | TRBV4-1
CASSPTLRGERNTEAFF | TRBJ1-1 | TRBV28
CASSQVAGAGNEQFF | TRBJ2-1 | TRBV3-1
CASSLAYRGRDEKLFF | TRBJ1-4 | TRBV11-3
CASSSTGTTDTQYF | TRBJ2-3 | TRBV6-2/TRBV6-3
CAWSQGDYGYTF | TRBJ1-2 | TRBV30
CASSIEGLNTEAFF | TRBJ1-1 | TRBV19
CASSPRTETYEQYF | TRBJ2-7 | TRBV18
CASRRKGDANTEAFF | TRBJ1-1 | TRBV6-5
CASSLSRTSGNNEQFF | TRBJ2-1 | TRBV4-1
CASSQEYEGPRAGELFF | TRBJ2-2 | TRBV3-1
CASSYGGGTEAFF | TRBJ1-1 | TRBV6-2/TRBV6-3
CASSSTGGGDIYEQYF | TRBJ2-7 | TRBV7-9
CASSYTPDRSYEQYF | TRBJ2-7 | TRBV6-2/TRBV6-3
CASSPLAGTGGTEEVFF | TRBJ1-1 | TRBV11-1
CAWRPTGHPAYEQYF | TRBJ2-7 | TRBV30